What follows is one T cell receptor (beta chain) and its context. Original processing notes: Nucleated cell counts were estimated from reference gene primer amplification. Clones were sequenced by immunoSEQ multiplex PCR, and TCRdb holds only the in-frame ones, with some missing. V and J calls and clone size are as listed in that table; D and trimming were resolved from the DNA. The sample includes 300,000 to 350,000 clones, roughly 90% of them seen just once. One Seattle source followed patients from active infection through their disease course. The source of the sample is a study of blood T cell repertoires in COVID-19. Study context: Samples taken during acute and convalescent COVID-19 were collected in the United States, Italy and Spain. T cells, B-cell-depleted T cells, or PBMCs provided the cDNA or gDNA that served as material.

Per the germline V gene, CDR1 is LNHDA and CDR2 is SQIVND (reference sequence). The CDR3 has 15 amino acids. V shed 5 bases and J 8 bases; nucleotides not matched to a gene: 11. Sequencing was done on a sample of peripheral blood. The clonotype originates from a woman in her 70s with COVID-19, enrolled during active disease. The chain employs TRBV19 and TRBJ1-1, with 10 positions matching TRBD1. CDR3 residues: CASSVTGGFAVEAFF. The CDR3 DNA reads as TGTGCCAGTAGTGTGACAGGGGGCTTCGCGGTAGAAGCTTTCTTT.